The rows below give T cell receptor beta chains drawn from one sample of a study of T-cell reconstitution after alpha-beta-depleted transplantation in children. TCRdb ran MiXCR on the PCR reads and lists one entry per CDR3 protein. This table holds 600,000 to 700,000 distinct CDR3 sequences, roughly 15% found once. The specimen comprised PBMCs from the stem cell graft donor, sampled from the stem cell graft. The receptors shown here come from a human donor who donated a stem cell graft to a child with acute myeloid leukemia. CDR3s include the opening cysteine and the closing phenylalanine or tryptophan. The D gene is left open where the match is weak. Size is stated for part of the rows, as once, few or many counts, or as a class when the clone is expanded.

d_call clone_size j_call v_call cdr3_aa cdr3_nt
- many TRBJ1-1 TRBV5-1 CASSLGNDPEAFF TGCGCCAGCAGCTTGGGGAACGACCCTGAAGCTTTCTTT
- few TRBJ1-1 TRBV7-9 CASSLDRRGTEAFF TGTGCCAGCAGCTTAGACAGGAGGGGCACTGAAGCTTTCTTT
- few TRBJ1-5 TRBV5-1 CASSLEGIGNQPQHF TGCGCCAGCAGCTTAGAGGGGATTGGCAATCAGCCCCAGCATTTT
TRBD2 many TRBJ2-3 TRBV5-6 CASSLAGAQTQYF TGTGCTTCCAGCTTAGCGGGGGCCCAGACGCAGTATTTT
TRBD1 few TRBJ1-5 TRBV5-5 CASSPDRGRQPQHF TGTGCCAGCAGCCCGGACAGGGGACGCCAGCCCCAGCATTTT
- - TRBJ2-1 TRBV7-9 CASSPGSTSYNEQFF TGTGCCAGCAGCCCCGGGTCGACCTCCTACAATGAGCAGTTCTTC
- many TRBJ1-1 TRBV20-1 CSAETDNTEAFF TGCAGTGCCGAGACAGATAACACTGAAGCTTTCTTT
- many TRBJ1-5 TRBV20-1 CSARDNLQDNQPQHF TGCAGTGCTAGAGATAATCTACAGGATAATCAGCCCCAGCATTTT
- few TRBJ1-5 TRBV20-1 CSANRPGGNNQPQHF TGCAGTGCTAATCGCCCCGGGGGAAACAATCAGCCCCAGCATTTT
- - TRBJ2-3 TRBV5-1 CASSLARGVTDTQYF TGCGCCAGCAGCTTGGCAAGGGGGGTAACAGATACGCAGTATTTT
TRBD1 many TRBJ1-2 TRBV20-1 CSARGSSSGGTNYGYTF TGCAGTGCTAGAGGATCCTCATCAGGGGGCACTAACTATGGCTACACCTTC
TRBD1 many TRBJ1-5 TRBV12-3/TRBV12-4 CASKGTGLNQPQHF TGTGCCAGCAAGGGGACAGGCCTGAATCAGCCCCAGCATTTT
- many TRBJ1-5 TRBV4-3 CASSQERTVSQPQHF TGCGCCAGCAGCCAAGAAAGGACAGTAAGTCAGCCCCAGCATTTT
- many TRBJ2-2 TRBV5-5 CASSLGHSRDGELFF TGTGCCAGCAGCTTGGGACACTCGAGGGACGGGGAGCTGTTTTTT
- - TRBJ2-5 TRBV7-2 CASSFKRETQYF TGTGCCAGCAGCTTTAAGAGGGAGACCCAGTACTTC
TRBD2 - TRBJ2-5 TRBV11-2 CASSSPSAGGRWQETQYF TGTGCCAGCAGCTCCCCCTCGGCGGGGGGGCGTTGGCAAGAGACCCAGTACTTC
TRBD1 - TRBJ2-1 TRBV27 CASSIQGASYNEQFF TGTGCCAGCAGCATACAGGGGGCCTCCTACAATGAGCAGTTCTTC
- many TRBJ2-7 TRBV13 CASSLYDPREQYF TGTGCCAGCAGCTTATACGACCCGAGGGAGCAGTACTTC
- - TRBJ1-5 TRBV4-2 CASSLYHSGSNQPQHF TGTGCCAGCAGCCTCTACCACAGCGGGAGCAATCAGCCCCAGCATTTT
TRBD2 many TRBJ2-4 TRBV20-1 CSASTPGLAGFLAKNIQYF TGCAGTGCTAGCACTCCGGGACTAGCGGGGTTCCTAGCCAAAAACATTCAGTACTTC
- many TRBJ2-1 TRBV20-1 CSARGQVYNEQFF TGCAGTGCTAGAGGGCAGGTCTACAATGAGCAGTTCTTC
- many TRBJ2-2 TRBV20-1 CSASDNANTGELFF TGCAGTGCTAGCGACAACGCGAACACCGGGGAGCTGTTTTTT
- many TRBJ1-4 TRBV9 CASSVDSLGNEKLFF TGTGCCAGCAGCGTAGACTCACTCGGAAATGAAAAACTGTTTTTT
- many TRBJ2-6 TRBV24-1 CATSDRNSGANVLTF TGTGCCACCAGTGATCGGAACTCTGGGGCCAACGTCCTGACTTTC
- few TRBJ1-4 TRBV7-8 CASRPTGLDSEKLFF TGTGCCAGCAGACCTACAGGGCTTGACAGTGAAAAACTGTTTTTT
- - TRBJ2-6 TRBV5-1 CASSPDGAGANVLTF TGCGCCAGCAGCCCGGACGGGGCTGGGGCCAACGTCCTGACTTTC
- many TRBJ1-1 TRBV9 CASSVGGVMDEAFF TGTGCCAGCAGCGTCGGAGGGGTGATGGATGAAGCTTTCTTT
- - TRBJ1-1 TRBV5-1 CASKRGNTEAFF TGCGCCAGCAAACGGGGGAACACTGAAGCTTTCTTT
- many TRBJ2-1 TRBV29-1 CSVTGFSYNEQFF TGCAGCGTAACAGGATTCTCCTACAATGAGCAGTTCTTC
TRBD1 - TRBJ2-1 TRBV24-1 CATSATGASYNEQFF TGTGCCACCAGTGCCACAGGGGCTTCCTACAATGAGCAGTTCTTC
- many TRBJ2-2 TRBV15 CATSRGGGNTGELFF TGTGCCACCAGCAGAGGTGGGGGTAACACCGGGGAGCTGTTTTTT
- - TRBJ2-2 TRBV28 CASSLGAGPWSGELFF TGTGCCAGCAGTTTAGGAGCGGGCCCCTGGTCCGGGGAGCTGTTTTTT
- many TRBJ1-4 TRBV9 CASSEAATNEKLFF TGTGCCAGCAGCGAAGCTGCAACTAATGAAAAACTGTTTTTT
- many TRBJ2-7 TRBV29-1 CSVEDTTDYEQYF TGCAGCGTAGAGGACACGACTGACTACGAGCAGTACTTC
- - TRBJ2-7 TRBV14 CASSQDRWQYEQYF TGTGCCAGCAGCCAAGATCGCTGGCAATACGAGCAGTACTTC
- few TRBJ1-1 TRBV7-2 CASSFNPQGGGEAFF TGTGCCAGCAGCTTCAACCCCCAGGGAGGGGGTGAAGCTTTCTTT
- - TRBJ2-7 TRBV6-2/TRBV6-3 CASSYSRVVYEQYF TGTGCCAGCAGTTACTCGAGGGTCGTCTACGAGCAGTACTTC
- many TRBJ2-5 TRBV20-1 CSAALETQYF TGCAGTGCTGCCCTTGAAACCCAGTACTTC
- many TRBJ2-5 TRBV20-1 CSAGDEDLPSRETQYF TGCAGTGCTGGGGATGAGGACTTACCCTCGAGGGAGACCCAGTACTTC
- few TRBJ2-2 TRBV20-1 CSARRDIAANTGELFF TGCAGTGCCCGACGGGACATAGCGGCGAACACCGGGGAGCTGTTTTTT
TRBD2 - TRBJ2-5 TRBV6-1 CASSRTSGGATTFETQYF TGTGCCAGCAGTAGAACTAGCGGGGGGGCCACAACTTTTGAGACCCAGTACTTC
- many TRBJ1-5 TRBV11-2 CASSLLRALLGACNQPQHF TGTGCCAGCAGCTTACTCAGGGCCTTGCTGGGGGCGTGCAATCAGCCCCAGCATTTT
- few TRBJ2-5 TRBV28 CASSFRGRGEQETQYF TGTGCCAGCAGTTTTAGGGGCAGGGGGGAACAAGAGACCCAGTACTTC
TRBD1 few TRBJ2-3 TRBV20-1 CSARDRGRLFDTQYF TGCAGTGCCAGGGACAGGGGCCGGTTATTCGATACGCAGTATTTT
TRBD2 - TRBJ2-2 TRBV4-3 CASSQELAGGRTGELFF TGCGCCAGCAGCCAAGAACTAGCGGGGGGTCGCACCGGGGAGCTGTTTTTT